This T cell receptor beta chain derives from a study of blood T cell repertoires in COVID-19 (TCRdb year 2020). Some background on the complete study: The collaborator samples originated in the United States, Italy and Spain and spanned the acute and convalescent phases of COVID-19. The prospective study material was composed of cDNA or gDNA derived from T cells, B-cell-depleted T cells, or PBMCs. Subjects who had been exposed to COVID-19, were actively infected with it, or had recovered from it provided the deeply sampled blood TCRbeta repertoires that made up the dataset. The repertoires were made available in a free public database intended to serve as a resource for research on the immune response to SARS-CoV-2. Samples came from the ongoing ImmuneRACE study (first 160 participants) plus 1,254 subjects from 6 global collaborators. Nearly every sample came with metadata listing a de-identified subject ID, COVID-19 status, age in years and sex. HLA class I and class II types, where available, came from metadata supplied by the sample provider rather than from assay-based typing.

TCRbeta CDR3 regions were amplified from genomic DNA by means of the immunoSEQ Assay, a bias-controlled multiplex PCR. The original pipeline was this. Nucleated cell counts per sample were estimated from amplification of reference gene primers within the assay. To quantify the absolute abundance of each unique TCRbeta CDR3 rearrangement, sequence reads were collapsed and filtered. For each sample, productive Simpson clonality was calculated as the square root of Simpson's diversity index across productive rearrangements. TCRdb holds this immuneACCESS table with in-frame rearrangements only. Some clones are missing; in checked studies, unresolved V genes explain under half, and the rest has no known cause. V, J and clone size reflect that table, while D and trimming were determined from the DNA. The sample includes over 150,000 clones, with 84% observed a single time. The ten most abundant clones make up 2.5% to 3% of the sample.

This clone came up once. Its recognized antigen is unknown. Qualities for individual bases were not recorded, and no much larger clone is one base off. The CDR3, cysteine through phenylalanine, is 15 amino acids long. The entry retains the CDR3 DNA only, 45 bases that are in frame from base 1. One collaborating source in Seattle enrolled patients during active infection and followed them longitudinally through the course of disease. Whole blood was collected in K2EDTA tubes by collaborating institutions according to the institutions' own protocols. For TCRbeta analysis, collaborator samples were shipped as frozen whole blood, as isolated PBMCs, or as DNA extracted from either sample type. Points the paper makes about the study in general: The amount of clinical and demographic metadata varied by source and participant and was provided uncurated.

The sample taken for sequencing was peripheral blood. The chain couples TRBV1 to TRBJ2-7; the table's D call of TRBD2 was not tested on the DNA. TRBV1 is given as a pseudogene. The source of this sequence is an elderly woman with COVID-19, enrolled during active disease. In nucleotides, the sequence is TGCACCAGCAGCCTGGGGACTAGCTCAACCTACGAGCAGTACTTC. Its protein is CTSSLGTSSTYEQYF.